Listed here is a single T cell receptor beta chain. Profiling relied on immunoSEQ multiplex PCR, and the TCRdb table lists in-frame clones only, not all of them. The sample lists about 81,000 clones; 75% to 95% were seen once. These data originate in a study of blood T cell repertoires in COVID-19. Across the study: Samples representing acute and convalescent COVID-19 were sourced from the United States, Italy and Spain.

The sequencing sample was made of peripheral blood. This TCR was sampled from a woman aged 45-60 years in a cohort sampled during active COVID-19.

DNA for the CDR3: TGTGCCAGCAGCTGGGACTTTTTCGGGGATGAAAAACTGTTTTTT. Protein product: CASSWDFFGDEKLFF. This chain connects TRBV11-2 to TRBJ1-4; TRBD1 might be the D (5 bases). CDR3 length equals 15 residues. CDR1 SGHAT and CDR2 FQNNGV come from the germline V gene. The V gene lost 4 bases and the J gene lost 6 bases, with 15 bases spanning the gap.